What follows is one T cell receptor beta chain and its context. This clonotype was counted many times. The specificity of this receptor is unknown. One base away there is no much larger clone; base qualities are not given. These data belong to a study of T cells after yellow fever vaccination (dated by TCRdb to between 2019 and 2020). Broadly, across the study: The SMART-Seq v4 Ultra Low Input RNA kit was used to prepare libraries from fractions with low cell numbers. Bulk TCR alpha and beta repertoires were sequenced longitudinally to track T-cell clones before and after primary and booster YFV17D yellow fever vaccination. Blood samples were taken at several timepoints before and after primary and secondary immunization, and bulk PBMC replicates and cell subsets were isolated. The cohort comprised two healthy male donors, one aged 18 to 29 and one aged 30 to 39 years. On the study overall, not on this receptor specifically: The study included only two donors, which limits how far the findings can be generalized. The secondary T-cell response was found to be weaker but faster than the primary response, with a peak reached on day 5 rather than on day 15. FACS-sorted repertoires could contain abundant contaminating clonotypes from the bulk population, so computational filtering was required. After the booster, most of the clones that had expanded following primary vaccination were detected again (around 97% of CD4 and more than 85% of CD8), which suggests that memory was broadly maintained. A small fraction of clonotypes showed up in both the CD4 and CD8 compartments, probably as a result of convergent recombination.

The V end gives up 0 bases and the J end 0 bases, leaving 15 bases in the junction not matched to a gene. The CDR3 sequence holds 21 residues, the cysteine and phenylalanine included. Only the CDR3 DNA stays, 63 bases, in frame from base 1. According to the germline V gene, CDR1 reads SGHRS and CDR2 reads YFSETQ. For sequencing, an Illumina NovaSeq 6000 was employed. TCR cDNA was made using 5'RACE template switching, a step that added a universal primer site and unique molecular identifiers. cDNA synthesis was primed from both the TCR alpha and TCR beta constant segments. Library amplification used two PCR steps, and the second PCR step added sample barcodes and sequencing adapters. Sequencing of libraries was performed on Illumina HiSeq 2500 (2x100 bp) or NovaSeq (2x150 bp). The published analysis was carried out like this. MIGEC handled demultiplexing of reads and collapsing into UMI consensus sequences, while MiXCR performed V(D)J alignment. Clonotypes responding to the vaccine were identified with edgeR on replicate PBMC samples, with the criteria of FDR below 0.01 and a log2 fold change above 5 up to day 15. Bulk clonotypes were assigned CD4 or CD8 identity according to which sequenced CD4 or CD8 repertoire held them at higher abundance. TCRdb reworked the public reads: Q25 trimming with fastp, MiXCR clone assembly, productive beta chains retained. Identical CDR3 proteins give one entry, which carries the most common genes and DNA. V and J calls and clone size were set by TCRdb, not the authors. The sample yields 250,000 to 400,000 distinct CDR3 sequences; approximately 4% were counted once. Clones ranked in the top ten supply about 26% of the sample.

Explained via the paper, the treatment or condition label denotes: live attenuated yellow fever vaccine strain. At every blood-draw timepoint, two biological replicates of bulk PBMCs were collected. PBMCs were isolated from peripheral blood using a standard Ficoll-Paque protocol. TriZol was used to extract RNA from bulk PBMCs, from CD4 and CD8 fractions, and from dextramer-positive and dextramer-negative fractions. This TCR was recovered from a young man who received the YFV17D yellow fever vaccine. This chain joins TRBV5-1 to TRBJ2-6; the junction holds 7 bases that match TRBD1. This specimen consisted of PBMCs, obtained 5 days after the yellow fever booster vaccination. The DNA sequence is TGCGCCAGCAGCTTGGTTCTTTTCGAAGGGGGCCCTAGCTCTGGGGCCAACGTCCTGACTTTC. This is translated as CASSLVLFEGGPSSGANVLTF.